The 2 T cell receptor beta chains presented below share a single source sample, sequenced in a study of T cell changes during pregnancy in multiple sclerosis. Profiled with immunoSEQ multiplex PCR; TCRdb holds only in-frame clones, not every one. The table shows around 100,000 clones, with approximately 93% occurring only once. Sequenced here: peripheral blood, sampled after pregnancy. Receptors originate from a female donor with multiple sclerosis, enrolled in a pregnancy study.

This clone was seen only once. The chain employs TRBV6-5 and TRBJ1-1, with 7 bases matching TRBD1. The CDR3 has 14 residues. Unmatched junction bases numbered 4, after V lost 5 bases and J lost 1 base. Germline CDR1 and CDR2: MNHEY and SVGAGI. The chain's CDR3 is CASSGDRGNTEAFF. The CDR3 nucleotides are TGTGCCAGCAGTGGGGACAGAGGGAACACTGAAGCTTTCTTT.

In its sample, this clone ranks as medium-sized. This chain uses TRBV9 with TRBJ1-1, with D maybe TRBD1 (5 bases). V lost 4 bases and J 11 bases, leaving 24 bases between the germline ends. This CDR3 region has 15 residues. CDR1 and CDR2 from the germline V gene are SGDLS and YYNGEE. CDR3 in DNA: TGTGCCAGCAGCCCCGGTCTTGGGGGGGGACCTAGCGCTTTCTTT. It codes for CASSPGLGGGPSAFF.